What follows are 29 T cell receptor beta chains derived from one specimen sequenced in a study of T cell repertoires in cytomegalovirus infection (dated by TCRdb to 2018 to 2020). These receptors' antigens are unknown. According to the study, the label for this sample's treatment or condition signals: in vitro stimulation with specific CMV peptide epitopes to enrich CMV-specific T cells. Instrument on record: Illumina HiSeq 1500. Through fastp at Q25 and MiXCR, TCRdb rebuilt clones from the public reads, retaining in-frame beta chains. CDR3 protein sequences are deduplicated, and each keeps its most common genes and DNA. The sample profile shows about 110,000 distinct CDR3 sequences; about 40% of them were found once. The top ten constitute roughly 70% of the sample. The sample here was CD8+ T cells from cultured PBMCs, taken from culture after CMV antigen stimulation. All receptors come from a human donor in good health (CMV status not recorded). Some clones in this sample may be carry-over from other donors' samples.

V is TRBV28 and J is TRBJ2-5; TRBD1 matches at 9 bases. The CDR3 runs to 15 residues. Looked up from germline, CDR1 is MDHEN and CDR2 is SYDVKM. J gave up 5 bases and V 3 bases, and 7 bases lay outside the gene matches. In DNA form, the CDR3 reads TGTGCCAGCAGTTTTAACAGGGGGCTATGGGAGACCCAGTACTTC. Its protein is CASSFNRGLWETQYF. Combining the CDR3 with reference TRBV28 and TRBJ2-5 gives the whole variable domain DVKVTQSSRYLVKRTGEKVFLECVQDMDHENMFWYRQDPGLGLRLIYFSYDVKMKEKGDIPEGYSVSREKKERFSLILESASTNQTSMYLCASSFNRGLWETQYFGPGTRLLVL.

This clonotype was observed at least ten times. This chain links TRBV28 with TRBJ2-5; 7 bases agree with TRBD1. The CDR3 spans 14 residues. The V and J ends lost 4 bases and 5 bases, in that order; junction bases with no gene match: 7. CDR1 and CDR2 (germline): MDHEN, SYDVKM. CDR3: CASSSTGQRETQYF. In DNA, the CDR3 is TGTGCCAGCAGTTCAACGGGACAGCGGGAGACCCAGTACTTC.

There are a few counts of this clonotype. J is TRBJ2-2 and V is TRBV7-2; 12 bases match TRBD2. V lost 6 bases to trimming and J lost 6 bases; unmatched junction nucleotides: 2. Looked up from germline, CDR1 is SGHTA and CDR2 is FQGNSA. This CDR3 region has 14 residues. In DNA, the CDR3 is TGTGCCAGCAGTTGGACTAGCGGGGCCGGGGAGCTGTTTTTT. This encodes CASSWTSGAGELFF. The variable domain in full, completed from reference TRBV7-2 and TRBJ2-2, reads GAGVSQSPSNKVTEKGKDVELRCDPISGHTALYWYRQSLGQGLEFLIYFQGNSAPDKSGLPSDRFSAERTGGSVSTLTIQRTQQEDSAVYLCASSWTSGAGELFFGEGSRLTVL.

This clonotype was seen only a few times. The chain links TRBV7-6 to TRBJ2-7, with 16 nucleotides matching TRBD2. With 3 bases clipped from V and 0 bases from J, the junction kept 2 bases outside the gene matches. Germline V gene sequence: CDR1 SGHVS, CDR2 FNYEAQ. The CDR3 totals 17 residues. CDR3 sequence (DNA): TGTGCCAGCAGCTTGGGACTAGCGGGGGGGGACTCCTACGAGCAGTACTTC. Translation: CASSLGLAGGDSYEQYF.

This clonotype was seen a few times. This chain connects TRBV15 to TRBJ2-6; 8 nucleotides line up with TRBD1. Germline assignment: CDR1 LNHNV and CDR2 YYDKDF (reference sequence). The CDR3 is 17 amino acids. V shed 6 bases, J shed 0 bases, and the junction held 7 bases outside the gene matches. CDR3 loop: CATRDRVENSGANVLTF. CDR3 bases: TGTGCCACCAGGGACAGGGTTGAAAACTCTGGGGCCAACGTCCTGACTTTC.

In its sample, this clonotype was seen a few times. The chain carries TRBV12-3 or TRBV12-4 and TRBJ1-2; D remains ambiguous. This CDR3 has 13 residues. The germline V and J ends were trimmed by 3 bases and 7 bases, with 12 bases remaining between them. For the CDR3, the DNA is TGTGCCAGCAGTTTTATCGGGATTCCTGGCTACACCTTC. Its protein product is CASSFIGIPGYTF.

This clonotype came up a few times. The chain has TRBV7-6 and TRBJ2-3; maybe TRBD2 (7 bases). V was clipped by 1 base and J by 6 bases, with 11 bases between them. Germline-derived CDR1 and CDR2 are SGHVS and FNYEAQ. The CDR3 spans 14 residues. Written as DNA, the CDR3 is TGTGCCAGCAGCTTAGGCGGGGGCCGGGATACGCAGTATTTT. Translation gives CASSLGGGRDTQYF.

The chain carries TRBV29-1 and TRBJ1-3; D uncertain. V was trimmed by 3 bases and J by 0 bases, leaving 15 bases between them. This CDR3 spans 16 amino acids. Germline V gene sequence: CDR1 SQVTM, CDR2 ANQGSEA. CDR3 in DNA: TGCAGCGTTGAGTTGGACGGATTATCCTCTGGAAACACCATATATTTT. Translation gives CSVELDGLSSGNTIYF. Complete variable domain (other parts from reference TRBV29-1 and TRBJ1-3): SAVISQKPSRDICQRGTSLTIQCQVDSQVTMMFWYRQQPGQSLTLIATANQGSEATYESGFVIDKFPISRPNLTFSTLTVSNMSPEDSSIYLCSVELDGLSSGNTIYFGEGSWLTVV.

This clonotype has a handful of counts. The CDR3 spells CASSLNAEMSEETQYF. The CDR3 DNA reads as TGTGCCAGCAGCTTGAATGCCGAGATGTCCGAAGAGACCCAGTACTTC. This chain joins TRBV5-4 and TRBJ2-5; no definite D call. V was trimmed by 1 base and J by 3 bases, leaving 16 bases between them. The CDR3 is made up of 16 amino acids. CDR1 and CDR2 (germline): SGHNT, YYREEE (reference sequence).

This chain uses TRBV20-1 with TRBJ1-1, with TRBD1 matching 9 bases. The CDR3 sequence is 20 residues long. From germline, CDR1 is DFQATT and CDR2 SNEGSKA (reference sequence). Losses at the gene ends were 5 bases for V and 0 bases for J; bases not matched to a gene: 22. Here the CDR3 DNA reads TGCAGTGCTTCTCCGGTGGGACAGGGTTTGAGGGAAAGCTTGAACACTGAAGCTTTCTTT. Residues: CSASPVGQGLRESLNTEAFF.

The J gene is TRBJ1-5, the V gene TRBV28; no reliable D call. Trimming shortened V by 4 bases and J by 0 bases, and 10 bases separated the two germline ends. The CDR3 runs 15 residues. Germline V CDR1 and CDR2: MDHEN, SYDVKM. CDR3 in amino acids: CASSYQGVSNQPQHF. The CDR3, as DNA: TGTGCCAGCAGTTACCAAGGCGTTAGCAATCAGCCCCAGCATTTT.

The rearrangement links TRBV7-6 to TRBJ1-5; no clear D. V lost 5 bases and J lost 6, with 8 bases in between. Per the germline V gene, CDR1 is SGHVS and CDR2 is FNYEAQ. This CDR3 has 12 amino acids. CDR3 bases: TGTGCCAGCAGCCGAGGAGGTCAGCCCCAGCATTTT. This gives the protein CASSRGGQPQHF.

This clonotype was observed a handful of times. This chain links TRBV12-3 or TRBV12-4 with TRBJ2-3, with TRBD1 matching 7 bases. This CDR3 is 14 amino acids long. With V trimmed by 5 bases and J by 5 bases, 7 bases remained unmatched. CDR3 region: CASSRQGVEDTQYF. The CDR3 nucleotides are TGTGCCAGCAGTAGGCAGGGGGTAGAAGATACGCAGTATTTT.

The chain carries TRBV2 and TRBJ2-3; D is perhaps TRBD2 (6 bases). Trimming stripped 3 bases from V and 4 bases from J, with 17 bases between. The CDR3 sequence is 16 residues long. From germline, CDR1 is SNHLY and CDR2 FYNNEI. This CDR3 reads CASSDPIEGGADTQYF. As DNA, the CDR3 is TGTGCCAGCAGTGACCCCATCGAGGGCGGGGCAGATACGCAGTATTTT. Together with reference TRBV2 and TRBJ2-3, the CDR3 gives the full variable domain: EPEVTQTPSHQVTQMGQEVILRCVPISNHLYFYWYRQILGQKVEFLVSFYNNEISEKSEIFDDQFSVERPDGSNFTLKIRSTKLEDSAMYFCASSDPIEGGADTQYFGPGTRLTVL.

The chain combines TRBV7-9 with TRBJ2-7; unclear D gene. CDR1 and CDR2 from the germline V gene are SEHNR and FQNEAQ (reference sequence). The CDR3 has 15 amino acids. V was shortened by 1 base and J by 2 bases, with 12 bases between the two germline ends. CDR3 sequence reads: CASSLGPVRPYEQYF. The CDR3 region has the DNA TGTGCCAGCAGCTTAGGGCCGGTCCGGCCCTACGAGCAGTACTTC.

This clonotype was detected a few times. This chain joins TRBV27 and TRBJ2-5; 12 bases map to TRBD2. V shed 5 bases and J 2 bases; nucleotides not matched to a gene: 6. CDR3 size: 16 residues. Germline CDR1 reads MNHEY; CDR2 reads SMNVEV (reference sequence). The CDR3 loop reads CASSPGLAGLQETQYF. DNA of the CDR3: TGTGCCAGCAGTCCGGGACTAGCGGGCTTACAAGAGACCCAGTACTTC.

This chain connects TRBV5-4 to TRBJ2-7; tentatively, D is TRBD2 (7 bases). The CDR3 length is 14 residues. Germline CDR1 and CDR2: SGHNT and YYREEE (reference sequence). V was cut by 4 bases and J by 2 bases, with 13 bases left in between. The CDR3 loop is CASSMRGLTYEQYF. Here the CDR3 DNA reads TGTGCCAGCAGCATGCGGGGGCTGACCTACGAGCAGTACTTC.

This clonotype was seen many times. The V call is TRBV2, the J call TRBJ2-7, with unresolved D. The ends were cut back, 5 bases at V and 6 bases at J, with 17 bases in the middle. The CDR3 extends over 14 amino acids. Germline CDR1 SNHLY, CDR2 FYNNEI. The chain's CDR3 is CASSLATNWGEQYF. The CDR3 nucleotides are TGTGCCAGCAGTCTCGCGACAAATTGGGGCGAGCAGTACTTC.

The chain carries TRBV7-2 and TRBJ1-4, with TRBD1 matching over 7 bases. With 5 bases clipped from V and 7 bases from J, the junction kept 10 bases outside the gene matches. Germline assignment: CDR1 SGHTA and CDR2 FQGNSA. The CDR3 runs to 15 residues. CDR3 in amino acids: CASSPSGTVGEKLFF. The CDR3 DNA reads TGTGCCAGCAGCCCGAGCGGGACAGTAGGTGAAAAACTGTTTTTT.

The rearrangement uses TRBV28 and TRBJ2-3, with 9 positions matching TRBD2. The germline V gene has CDR1 MDHEN and CDR2 SYDVKM. The V segment lost 1 base and the J segment 2 bases; nucleotides outside the gene matches: 4. The CDR3 extends over 16 amino acids. The CDR3: CASSLLAGALTDTQYF. The CDR3 DNA reads TGTGCCAGCAGTTTATTAGCGGGGGCCCTCACAGATACGCAGTATTTT. Using reference TRBV28 and TRBJ2-3 for the parts outside the CDR3, the full variable domain is DVKVTQSSRYLVKRTGEKVFLECVQDMDHENMFWYRQDPGLGLRLIYFSYDVKMKEKGDIPEGYSVSREKKERFSLILESASTNQTSMYLCASSLLAGALTDTQYFGPGTRLTVL.

This clonotype was observed many times. The chain employs TRBV6-6 and TRBJ2-3; 9 bases agree with TRBD1. This CDR3 has 16 amino acids. From germline, CDR1 is MNHNY and CDR2 SVGAGI (reference sequence). J was trimmed by 2 bases and V by 2 bases; bases with no gene match: 5. The CDR3 DNA reads TGTGCCAGCAGTTACAGGGACAGGGCCCTCACAGATACGCAGTATTTT. As protein: CASSYRDRALTDTQYF.

The J gene is TRBJ1-5, the V gene TRBV12-3 or TRBV12-4; possibly TRBD1 for D (6 bases). The CDR3 is made up of 13 amino acids. Trimming stripped 6 bases from V and 11 bases from J, with 17 bases between. This CDR3 reads CASSHTSGTTQHF. In DNA, the CDR3 is TGTGCCAGCAGCCATACCTCCGGGACAACCCAGCATTTT.

Ten or more counts support this clonotype. CDR3 nucleotide sequence: TGTGCCAGCAGTGCCGGGACTAGCTGGTTCCGCTCCTACAATGAGCAGTTCTTC. It is translated as CASSAGTSWFRSYNEQFF. This chain joins TRBV2 and TRBJ2-1; the match to TRBD2 covers 9 bases. CDR1 and CDR2 (germline): SNHLY, FYNNEI. This CDR3 is built from 18 residues. Trimming at V came to 4 bases and at J to 0 bases, leaving 10 bases not matched to a gene.

This clonotype has ten or more counts. The chain is built from TRBV6-5 and TRBJ1-6; 8 bases are shared with TRBD1. Germline lookup yields CDR1 MNHEY and CDR2 SVGAGI. The CDR3 loop spans 15 amino acids. The V and J ends lost 4 bases and 10 bases, in that order; junction bases with no gene match: 9. The CDR3 nucleotides read TGTGCCAGCAGTTCCTCCCAACAGGGGGGATCACCCCTCCACTTT. It yields the protein CASSSSQQGGSPLHF.

This clonotype came up many times. This rearrangement joins TRBV3-1 to TRBJ1-2; no reliable D call. There are 13 residues in the CDR3. Germline CDR1 is LGHDT and CDR2 is YNNKEL (reference sequence). The V end lost 4 bases, the J end lost 4 bases, and 10 bases lay between the germline ends. Here the CDR3 DNA reads TGTGCCAGCAGCCCCTCGGGCGGCTATGGCTACACCTTC. Protein sequence: CASSPSGGYGYTF.

The rearrangement joins TRBV10-2 to TRBJ1-5; 9 bases fit TRBD1. Looked up from germline, CDR1 is WSHSY and CDR2 is SAAADI. The V gene end was trimmed by 3 bases and the J gene end by 5 bases; junction bases not matched to a gene: 17. There are 19 residues in the CDR3. The CDR3 is CASSDELSWTGEEDQPQHF. CDR3 nucleotides: TGCGCCAGCAGTGATGAGCTTTCCTGGACAGGGGAGGAAGATCAGCCCCAGCATTTT.

In its sample, this clonotype was seen many times. The chain uses TRBV11-2 and TRBJ2-4, with 11 bases fitting TRBD2. Germline V CDR1 and CDR2: SGHAT, FQNNGV. Germline trimming cut 2 bases from V and 0 bases from J; bases unmatched to any gene: 3. The CDR3 loop spans 17 amino acids. The chain's CDR3 is CASSLPLAGGAKNIQYF. DNA for the CDR3: TGTGCCAGCAGCTTACCTCTAGCGGGGGGAGCCAAAAACATTCAGTACTTC. The full variable domain, in which reference TRBV11-2 and TRBJ2-4 provide the parts outside the CDR3, is EAGVAQSPRYKIIEKRQSVAFWCNPISGHATLYWYQQILGQGPKLLIQFQNNGVVDDSQLPKDRFSAERLKGVDSTLKIQPAKLEDSAVYLCASSLPLAGGAKNIQYFGAGTRLSVL.

The rearrangement uses TRBV12-3 or TRBV12-4 and TRBJ1-5; D remains ambiguous. CDR3 length equals 15 residues. Trimming removed 6 bases at V and 3 bases at J, with 15 bases between. CDR3 bases: TGTGCCAGCAGCTCCTCCGTGGAATACAATCAGCCCCAGCATTTT. Its translation is CASSSSVEYNQPQHF.

The chain recombines TRBV27 with TRBJ2-7, with a possible D match to TRBD2 (5 bases). CDR3 length: 14 residues. V lost 6 bases and J 6 bases, leaving 18 bases between the germline ends. Germline V CDR1 and CDR2: MNHEY, SMNVEV (reference sequence). The CDR3 DNA reads TGTGCCAGCAGCTCGCCGGCGGAGGTGGGCGAGCAGTACTTC. Its protein product is CASSSPAEVGEQYF.